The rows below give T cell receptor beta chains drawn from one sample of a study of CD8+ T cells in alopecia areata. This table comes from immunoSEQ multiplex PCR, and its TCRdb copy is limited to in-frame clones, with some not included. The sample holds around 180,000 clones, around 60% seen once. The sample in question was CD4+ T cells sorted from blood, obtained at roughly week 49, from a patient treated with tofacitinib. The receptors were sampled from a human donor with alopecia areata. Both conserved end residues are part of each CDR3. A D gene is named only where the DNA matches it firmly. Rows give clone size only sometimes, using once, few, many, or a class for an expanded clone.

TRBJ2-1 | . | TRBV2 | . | TGTGCCAGCAGTGTCCGACTAGGCAATGAGCAGTTCTTC | CASSVRLGNEQFF
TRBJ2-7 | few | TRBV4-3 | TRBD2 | TGCGCCAGCAGCCAAAGCGGGGGGAGCTCCTACGAGCAGTACTTC | CASSQSGGSSYEQYF
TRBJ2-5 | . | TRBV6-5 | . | TGTGCCAGCAGTGCCCAAGGGGGGCAAGAGACCCAGTACTTC | CASSAQGGQETQYF
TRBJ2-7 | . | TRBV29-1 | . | TGCAGCGTCATAACAACCGGGACAAGCTACGAGCAGTACTTC | CSVITTGTSYEQYF
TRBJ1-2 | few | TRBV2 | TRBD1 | TGTGCCAGCAGTACAGGGGGTGAAGTTGGCTACACCTTC | CASSTGGEVGYTF
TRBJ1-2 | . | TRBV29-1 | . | TGCAGCGTTGATAAGGGGACTAACTATGGCTACACCTTC | CSVDKGTNYGYTF
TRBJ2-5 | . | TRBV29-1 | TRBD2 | TGCAGCGGGCGGGGGGGCGTAGAGACCCAGTACTTC | CSGRGGVETQYF
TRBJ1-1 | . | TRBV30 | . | TGTGCCTGGAGAAAGACGGGGACTGAAGCTTTCTTT | CAWRKTGTEAFF
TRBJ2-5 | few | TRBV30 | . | TGTGCCTGGAGTCGGTTGGGGGGCCGGGAGACCCAGTACTTC | CAWSRLGGRETQYF
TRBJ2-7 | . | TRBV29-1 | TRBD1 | TGCAGCGTGACGACAGGGTTACACGAGCAGTACTTC | CSVTTGLHEQYF
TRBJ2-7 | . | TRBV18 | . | TGTGCCAGCTCGCCTGGACCCCCGAAAGGGCAGTACTTC | CASSPGPPKGQYF
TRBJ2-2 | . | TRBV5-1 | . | TGCGCCAGCAGTCCGTGGGCAGGGGAAACCGGGGAGCTGTTTTTT | CASSPWAGETGELFF
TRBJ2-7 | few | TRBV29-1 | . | TGCAGCGTGGATACAGGGGGGGGCCTCACCTACGAGCAGTACTTC | CSVDTGGGLTYEQYF
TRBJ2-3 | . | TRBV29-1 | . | TGCAGCGTTTCTAGTAGTACGCAGTATTTT | CSVSSSTQYF
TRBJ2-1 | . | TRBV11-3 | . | TGTGCCAGCAGCCGTAGCCGGGACCGCGACTACAATGAGCAGTTCTTC | CASSRSRDRDYNEQFF
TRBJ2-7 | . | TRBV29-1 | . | TGCAGCGTTGACCGGGGGGCCGACGAGCAGTACTTC | CSVDRGADEQYF
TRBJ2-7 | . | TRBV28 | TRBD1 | TGTGCCAGCAGGTCCGGGACAGGGTCAGGAGAGCAGTACTTC | CASRSGTGSGEQYF
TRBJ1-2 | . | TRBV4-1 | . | TGCGCCAGCAGCCAAGATCGGAGCCACCCTATGGGCTACACCTTC | CASSQDRSHPMGYTF
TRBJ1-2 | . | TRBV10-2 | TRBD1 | TGCGCCAGCAGCCAACAGGGGTACTATGGCTACACCTTC | CASSQQGYYGYTF
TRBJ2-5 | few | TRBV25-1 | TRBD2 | TGTGCCAGCACGCCCTTTGGGGGGGACCAGACCCAGTACTTC | CASTPFGGDQTQYF
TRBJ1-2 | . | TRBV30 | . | TGTGCCTGGAGTGCCAATAGGGGCTACACCTTC | CAWSANRGYTF
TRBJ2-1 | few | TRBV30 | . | TGTGCCTGGAGTGGACCCCTCTACAATGAGCAGTTCTTC | CAWSGPLYNEQFF
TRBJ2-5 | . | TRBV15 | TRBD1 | TGTGCCACCAGCAAGGGACAGGGCGGGGAAGAGACCCAGTACTTC | CATSKGQGGEETQYF
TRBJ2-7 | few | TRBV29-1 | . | TGCAGCGTAACCCAGAGGACCTACGAGCAGTACTTC | CSVTQRTYEQYF
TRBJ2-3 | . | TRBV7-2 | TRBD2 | TGTGCCAGCAGCTTAGAATCTAGCGGGGCTTCACAGTATTTT | CASSLESSGASQYF
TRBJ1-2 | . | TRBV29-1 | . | TGCAGCGTTGAAGATTTGGTGGGACGGGTCTATGGCTACACCTTC | CSVEDLVGRVYGYTF